This entry lists 23 T cell receptor beta chains sequenced from one sample in a study of patients and donors after allogeneic stem cell transplantation. TCRdb called the RT-PCR reads again in MiXCR, with one record for every CDR3 protein. The sample carries some 230,000 distinct CDR3 sequences, approximately 14% recorded once. The sample was blood, either unsorted or a sorted T cell fraction (not recorded which). These receptors all stem from a human donor who was either an allogeneic HSCT recipient or a stem cell or donor lymphocyte infusion donor (not recorded which). It is not recorded whose cells these are; they may come from a transplant donor.

Only a few counts were recorded for this clonotype. This chain uses TRBV3-1 with TRBJ1-1; D uncertain. Germline-derived CDR1 and CDR2 are LGHDT and YNNKEL (reference sequence). The CDR3 is 14 amino acids. Deletions cut 5 bases from V and 6 bases from J, with 16 bases between. The CDR3 here is CASSIRTEGAEAFF. The CDR3 DNA is TGTGCCAGCAGCATTCGGACGGAGGGCGCTGAAGCTTTCTTT.

This clonotype was detected only a few times. The CDR3 region has the DNA TGTGCCAGCAGGGAGACAGGATCCCCCGTAAGCAATCAGCCCCAGCATTTT. Protein: CASRETGSPVSNQPQHF. The chain is built from TRBV12-3 or TRBV12-4 and TRBJ1-5; the D gene is possibly TRBD1 (6 bases). The CDR3 is made up of 17 amino acids. The ends were cut back, 6 bases at V and 1 base at J, with 19 bases in the middle.

At least ten counts were recorded for this clonotype. The chain links TRBV5-1 to TRBJ2-3; 7 positions match TRBD2. The CDR3 has 16 amino acids. Unmatched junction bases numbered 10, after V lost 6 bases and J lost 0 bases. Germline CDR1 is SGHRS and CDR2 is YFSETQ. The CDR3 DNA reads as TGCGCCAGCATCCCGGGGGGAGGATCTAGCACAGATACGCAGTATTTT. Protein product: CASIPGGGSSTDTQYF.

This clonotype was detected ten times or more. V and J are TRBV3-1 and TRBJ2-1; D unclear. Germline CDR1 LGHDT, CDR2 YNNKEL (reference sequence). This CDR3 region has 12 residues. Trimming left V 8 bases short and J 7 bases short, with 12 bases between. The CDR3 coding sequence is TGTGCCAGCCAAAGTAGTACGAATGAGCAGTTCTTC. It encodes CASQSSTNEQFF.

This clonotype was seen many times. J is TRBJ1-5 and V is TRBV7-8; D remains ambiguous. The CDR3 runs to 14 residues. Germline V gives CDR1 SGHVS, CDR2 FQNEAQ. The V end lost 0 bases, the J end lost 3 bases, and 6 bases lay between the germline ends. Here the CDR3 reads CASSLAGVNQPQHF. The CDR3, as DNA: TGTGCCAGCAGCTTAGCGGGAGTCAATCAGCCCCAGCATTTT.

This clonotype has a handful of counts. The chain couples TRBV5-6 to TRBJ1-5; weak D call: TRBD1 (5 bases). This CDR3 spans 15 amino acids. Trimming removed 4 bases at V and 2 bases at J, with 13 bases between. From germline, CDR1 is SGHDT and CDR2 YYEEEE. The CDR3 reads CASSGTGAGNQPQHF. DNA of the CDR3: TGTGCCAGCAGCGGGACCGGGGCAGGCAATCAGCCCCAGCATTTT.

This clonotype was counted many times. The chain joins TRBV20-1 to TRBJ1-5; D call uncertain. Germline-derived CDR1 and CDR2 are DFQATT and SNEGSKA (reference sequence). The CDR3 runs 14 residues. The V end lost 3 bases, the J end lost 2 bases, and 11 bases lay between the germline ends. This CDR3 is CSASQDERNQPQHF. The CDR3 bases are TGCAGTGCTAGCCAGGATGAACGCAATCAGCCCCAGCATTTT.

At least ten counts were recorded for this clonotype. This rearrangement joins TRBV7-2 to TRBJ1-2; the D is unclear. Germline CDR1 SGHTA, CDR2 FQGNSA. V lost 1 base and J 2 bases, leaving 8 bases between the germline ends. The CDR3 consists of 14 residues. CDR3 in amino acids: CASSLVHGNYGYTF. The CDR3 region has the DNA TGTGCCAGCAGCTTAGTGCACGGGAACTATGGCTACACCTTC.

This clonotype was recorded a few times. This chain links TRBV6-1 with TRBJ2-7, with 9 bases fitting TRBD2. Unmatched junction bases numbered 9, after V lost 6 bases and J lost 0 bases. The CDR3 is 16 amino acids. Germline assignment: CDR1 MNHNS and CDR2 SASEGT. The CDR3: CASRHLAGESSYEQYF. In DNA form, the CDR3 reads TGTGCCAGCAGGCACTTAGCGGGGGAAAGCTCCTACGAGCAGTACTTC.

V and J are TRBV25-1 and TRBJ2-7; the D is unclear. Trimming removed 6 bases at V and 4 bases at J, with 22 bases between. The CDR3 has 16 amino acids. Germline loops: CDR1 MGHDK, CDR2 SYGVNS. The CDR3 nucleotides are TGTGCCAGCAGCCCTAAGACGGCCTTACTTTCTTACGAGCAGTACTTC. Translated: CASSPKTALLSYEQYF.

This clonotype was counted a single time. This sequence joins TRBV6-1 and TRBJ2-1; TRBD1 aligns across 9 bases. V dropped 6 bases and J dropped 8; count of bases not matched to a gene: 11. The CDR3 spans 15 residues. The germline V gene has CDR1 MNHNS and CDR2 SASEGT. CDR3 loop: CASSPGTGSVDEQFF. CDR3 DNA sequence: TGTGCCAGCAGCCCCGGGACAGGGAGCGTTGATGAGCAGTTCTTC.

Turning to this clonotype: The germline gene is not matched at one end of the junction; a read error may be the cause. The chain couples TRBV20-1 to TRBJ1-2; D remains unclear. Germline V gene sequence: CDR1 DFQATT, CDR2 SNEGSKA (reference sequence). The CDR3 loop spans 12 amino acids. Here the CDR3 reads CRARDHLYGYTF. CDR3 sequence (DNA): TGCAGAGCTAGAGATCACCTCTATGGCTACACCTTC.

This clonotype has at least ten counts. The chain has TRBV9 and TRBJ1-3; the match to TRBD1 covers 7 bases. This CDR3 has 17 residues. The V segment lost 2 bases and the J segment 4 bases; nucleotides outside the gene matches: 12. Germline V gene sequence: CDR1 SGDLS, CDR2 YYNGEE. The CDR3 sequence: CASSVAPTGKSGNTIYF. In DNA, the CDR3 is TGTGCCAGCAGCGTGGCCCCGACAGGGAAATCGGGAAACACCATATATTTT.

This clonotype was seen at least ten times. The rearrangement joins TRBV5-1 to TRBJ1-6, with no clear D. The V end lost 0 bases, the J end lost 4 bases, and 8 bases lay between the germline ends. Germline V gene sequence: CDR1 SGHRS, CDR2 YFSETQ. The CDR3 sequence is 15 residues long. CDR3 coding DNA: TGCGCCAGCAGCTTGGGGACCGCTTATAATTCACCCCTCCACTTT. Its translation is CASSLGTAYNSPLHF.

This clonotype was seen only a few times. The CDR3 DNA follows: TGTGCCAGCGTTAAACAGGGTGATTACAATGAGCAGTTCTTC. It codes for CASVKQGDYNEQFF. V is TRBV19 and J is TRBJ2-1, with D tentatively TRBD1 (6 bases). The CDR3 length is 14 residues. Trimming removed 9 bases from V and 4 bases from J, with 16 bases in between. Germline values: CDR1 LNHDA, CDR2 SQIVND (reference sequence).

This clonotype was recorded at least ten times. V and J are TRBV3-1 and TRBJ1-5; D remains unclear. The CDR3 totals 15 residues. The V gene lost 2 bases and the J gene lost 1 base, with 9 bases spanning the gap. Germline V gives CDR1 LGHDT, CDR2 YNNKEL (reference sequence). In DNA, the CDR3 is TGTGCCAGCAGCCAATTCATGGGAAGCAATCAGCCCCAGCATTTT. This sequence encodes CASSQFMGSNQPQHF.

This clonotype was observed at least ten times. The chain recombines TRBV18 with TRBJ2-7; the D gene is possibly TRBD2 (5 bases). With 6 bases removed from V and 2 bases from J, the gap between germline ends came to 11 bases. Germline V CDR1 and CDR2: KGHSH, LQKENI. The CDR3 is made up of 13 amino acids. The CDR3 coding sequence is TGTGCCAGCTCGAGGGAGTCGACCTACGAGCAGTACTTC. Residues: CASSRESTYEQYF. Based on the CDR3 plus reference TRBV18 and TRBJ2-7, the full variable domain is NAGVMQNPRHLVRRRGQEARLRCSPMKGHSHVYWYRQLPEEGLKFMVYLQKENIIDESGMPKERFSAEFPKEGPSILRIQQVVRGDSAAYFCASSRESTYEQYFGPGTRLTVT.

This clonotype turned up a few times. The CDR3 DNA follows: TGTGCCTTGCCGGGGGAGGGGAACACTGAAGCTTTCTTT. This gives the protein CALPGEGNTEAFF. The genes are TRBV30 and TRBJ1-1; a weak D match, TRBD1 (5 bases). Germline V CDR1 and CDR2: GTSNPN, SVGIG (reference sequence). V was pared by 7 bases and J by 1 base, with 13 bases between. The CDR3 is made up of 13 amino acids.

The chain combines TRBV5-6 with TRBJ2-7; the match to TRBD2 covers 8 bases. J gave up 7 bases and V 4 bases, and 13 bases lay outside the gene matches. This CDR3 spans 15 amino acids. Germline CDR1 reads SGHDT; CDR2 reads YYEEEE. In DNA, the CDR3 is TGTGCCAGCAGCCAAACCGGGACTAGAAAATCAGAGCAGTACTTC. Amino acid sequence: CASSQTGTRKSEQYF.

The chain couples TRBV6-1 to TRBJ1-2, with D tentatively TRBD1 (6 bases). There are 17 residues in the CDR3. V was cut by 5 bases and J by 6 bases, with 25 bases left in between. From germline, CDR1 is MNHNS and CDR2 SASEGT. This CDR3 reads CASSLRGAGVGSNGYTF. CDR3 in DNA: TGTGCCAGCAGTCTTAGAGGTGCAGGGGTCGGTTCGAATGGCTACACCTTC.

V is TRBV6-2 or TRBV6-3 and J is TRBJ2-3, with D perhaps TRBD2 (6 bases). Per the germline V gene, CDR1 is MNHEY and CDR2 is SVGEGT. Deletions cut 5 bases from V and 0 bases from J, with 12 bases between. The CDR3 spans 15 residues. The CDR3 bases are TGTGCCAGCAGTCCGGGAGATAGCAGCACAGATACGCAGTATTTT. Amino acid sequence: CASSPGDSSTDTQYF.

The genes are TRBV10-3 and TRBJ2-7, with 10 bases identical to TRBD1. Germline V gives CDR1 ENHRY, CDR2 SYGVKD. CDR3 size: 15 residues. J was trimmed by 5 bases and V by 6 bases; bases with no gene match: 10. This chain's CDR3 is CAISPQGQGINEQYF. The DNA of the CDR3 is TGTGCCATCAGCCCCCAGGGACAGGGGATCAACGAGCAGTACTTC.

In this sample, this clonotype turned up a few times. This chain joins TRBV20-1 and TRBJ2-5, with a possible D match to TRBD2 (5 bases). With 6 bases removed from V and 3 bases from J, the gap between germline ends came to 11 bases. Per germline, CDR1 DFQATT and CDR2 SNEGSKA (reference sequence). The CDR3 runs to 12 residues. The CDR3 DNA reads as TGCAGTGCGGAGGTATTTGAAGAGACCCAGTACTTC. It translates to CSAEVFEETQYF.